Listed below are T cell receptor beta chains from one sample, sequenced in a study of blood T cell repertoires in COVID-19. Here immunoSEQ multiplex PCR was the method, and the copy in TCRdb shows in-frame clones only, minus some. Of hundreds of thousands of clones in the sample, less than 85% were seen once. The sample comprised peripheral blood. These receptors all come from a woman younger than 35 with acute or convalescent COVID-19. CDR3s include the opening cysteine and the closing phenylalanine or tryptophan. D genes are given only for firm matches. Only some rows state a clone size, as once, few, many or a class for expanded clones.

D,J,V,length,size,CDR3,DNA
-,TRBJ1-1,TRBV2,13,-,CASSVWRDTEAFF,TGTGCCAGCAGTGTGTGGAGGGACACTGAAGCTTTCTTT
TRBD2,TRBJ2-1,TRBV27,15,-,CASKKGTSGRNEQFF,TGTGCCAGCAAGAAAGGGACTAGCGGGAGGAATGAGCAGTTCTTC
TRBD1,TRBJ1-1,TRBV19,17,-,CASSTRQGYYENTEAFF,TGTGCCAGTAGTACCCGACAGGGGTATTACGAGAACACTGAAGCTTTCTTT
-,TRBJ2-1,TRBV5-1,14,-,CASSVYSPSNEQFF,TGCGCCAGCAGCGTATACTCCCCAAGCAATGAGCAGTTCTTC
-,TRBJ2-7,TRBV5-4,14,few,CASSFTGLGNEQYF,TGTGCCAGCAGCTTTACAGGGCTCGGGAACGAGCAGTACTTC
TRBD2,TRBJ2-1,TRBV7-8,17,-,CASSLYPAGNSYNEQFF,TGTGCCAGCAGCTTGTACCCAGCGGGGAACTCCTACAATGAGCAGTTCTTC
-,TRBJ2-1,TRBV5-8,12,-,CASSLRDNEQFF,TGTGCCAGCAGCTTGCGGGACAATGAGCAGTTCTTC
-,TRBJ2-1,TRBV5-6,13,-,CASSDGVYNEQFF,TGTGCCAGCAGTGACGGGGTATACAATGAGCAGTTCTTC
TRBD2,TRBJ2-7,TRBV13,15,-,CASSHPGTSRYEQYF,TGTGCCAGCAGCCACCCCGGGACTAGCCGCTACGAGCAGTACTTC
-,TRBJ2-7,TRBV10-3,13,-,CAISEPASYEQYF,TGTGCCATCTCGGAGCCAGCATCCTACGAGCAGTACTTC
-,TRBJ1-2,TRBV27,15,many,CASSLFAGQGYGYTF,TGTGCCAGCAGTTTATTTGCTGGGCAGGGGTATGGCTACACCTTC
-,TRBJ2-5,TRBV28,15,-,CASSLPGTEGETQYF,TGTGCCAGCAGTTTACCAGGTACCGAGGGAGAGACCCAGTACTTC
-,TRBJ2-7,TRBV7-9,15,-,CASPISGGSSYEQYF,TGTGCCAGCCCCATTTCGGGGGGCAGCTCCTACGAGCAGTACTTC
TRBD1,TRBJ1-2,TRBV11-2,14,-,CASSLDRGLDGYTF,TGTGCCAGCAGCTTGGACAGGGGGCTGGATGGCTACACCTTC
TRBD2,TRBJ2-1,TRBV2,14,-,CASSAVGGVDEQFF,TGTGCCAGCAGTGCGGTGGGAGGGGTCGATGAGCAGTTCTTC
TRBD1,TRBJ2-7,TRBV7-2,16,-,CASSQDRDRLSYEQYF,TGTGCCAGCAGCCAAGACCGGGACAGGCTCTCCTACGAGCAGTACTTC
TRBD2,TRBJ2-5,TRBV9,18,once,CASSPRQGLAPGVETQYF,TGTGCCAGCAGCCCTAGGCAGGGACTAGCGCCCGGCGTGGAGACCCAGTACTTC
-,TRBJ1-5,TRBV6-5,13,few,CASGQGINQPQHF,TGTGCCAGCGGTCAGGGTATCAATCAGCCCCAGCATTTT
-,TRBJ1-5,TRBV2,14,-,CASREGGGNQPQHF,TGTGCCAGCAGAGAAGGGGGGGGCAATCAGCCCCAGCATTTT
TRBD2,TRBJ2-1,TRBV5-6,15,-,CASSFPGGFYNEQFF,TGTGCCAGCAGCTTCCCGGGAGGCTTCTACAATGAGCAGTTCTTC
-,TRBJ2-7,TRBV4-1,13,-,CASSQDGGLEQYF,TGCGCCAGCAGCCAAGACGGGGGGCTCGAGCAGTACTTC
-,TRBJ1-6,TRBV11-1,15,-,CASSEKSSYNSPLHF,TGTGCCAGCAGCGAGAAGAGCTCCTATAATTCACCCCTCCACTTT
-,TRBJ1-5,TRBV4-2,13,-,CASSQDVGQPQHF,TGTGCCAGCAGCCAAGACGTCGGGCAGCCCCAGCATTTT
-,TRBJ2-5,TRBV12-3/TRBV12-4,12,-,CASSVSEETQYF,TGTGCCAGCAGTGTCTCCGAGGAGACCCAGTACTTC
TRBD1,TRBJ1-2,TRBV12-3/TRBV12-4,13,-,CASSFGTGRGYTF,TGTGCCAGCAGCTTTGGGACAGGGCGGGGCTACACCTTC
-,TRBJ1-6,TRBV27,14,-,CASSSWQNNSPLHF,TGTGCCAGCAGTTCATGGCAGAATAATTCACCCCTCCACTTT
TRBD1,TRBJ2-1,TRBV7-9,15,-,CASSPRQGSFDEQFF,TGTGCCAGCAGCCCCAGACAGGGGTCCTTTGATGAGCAGTTCTTC
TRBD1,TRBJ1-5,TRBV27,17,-,CASSFPRQGCSNQPQHF,TGTGCCAGCAGTTTCCCCAGACAGGGTTGTAGCAATCAGCCCCAGCATTTT
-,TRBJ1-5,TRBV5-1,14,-,CASRRGLGNQPQHF,TGCGCCAGCAGAAGGGGATTAGGGAATCAGCCCCAGCATTTT
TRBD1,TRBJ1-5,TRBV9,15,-,CASSRQGNSNQPQHF,TGTGCCAGCAGCCGACAGGGTAATAGCAATCAGCCCCAGCATTTT
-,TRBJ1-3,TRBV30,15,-,CAWSVTGTSGNTIYF,TGTGCCTGGAGTGTCACCGGGACTTCTGGAAACACCATATATTTT
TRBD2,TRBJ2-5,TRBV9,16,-,CASSVFGSGGQETQYF,TGTGCCAGCAGCGTATTTGGTAGCGGGGGCCAAGAGACCCAGTACTTC
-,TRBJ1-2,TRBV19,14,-,CASLLQRSTGLYTF,TGTGCCAGTCTCCTCCAGCGGTCAACAGGGTTATACACCTTC
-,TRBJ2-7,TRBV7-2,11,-,CASSFRGEQYF,TGTGCCAGCAGCTTTCGGGGTGAGCAGTACTTC
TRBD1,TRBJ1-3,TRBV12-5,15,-,CASGSPPGQGNTIYF,TGTGCTAGTGGTTCCCCTCCGGGACAGGGAAACACCATATATTTT
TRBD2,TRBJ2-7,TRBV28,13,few,CAIQRGGTYEQYF,TGTGCCATACAACGGGGGGGAACCTACGAGCAGTACTTC
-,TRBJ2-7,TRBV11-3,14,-,CASSLSGVSGEQYF,TGTGCCAGCAGCTTGTCAGGGGTATCAGGCGAGCAGTACTTC
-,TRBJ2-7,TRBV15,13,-,CATSRDSSYEQYF,TGTGCCACCAGCAGAGATTCTTCTTACGAGCAGTACTTC
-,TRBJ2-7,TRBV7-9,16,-,CASSPREAGASYEQYF,TGTGCCAGCAGTCCCAGGGAGGCGGGCGCGTCCTACGAGCAGTACTTC
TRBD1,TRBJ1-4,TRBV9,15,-,CASSNDRGYEEKLFF,TGTGCCAGCAGCAATGACAGGGGGTACGAGGAAAAACTGTTTTTT
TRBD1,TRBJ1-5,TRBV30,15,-,CAWSVRGGGDQPQHF,TGTGCCTGGAGTGTACGAGGGGGCGGGGATCAGCCCCAGCATTTT
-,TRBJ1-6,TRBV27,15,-,CASSSRTRSNSPLHF,TGTGCCAGCAGTTCCCGGACACGTTCTAATTCACCCCTCCACTTT
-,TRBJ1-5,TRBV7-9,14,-,CASSPETGYQPQHF,TGTGCCAGCAGTCCGGAGACAGGTTATCAGCCCCAGCATTTT
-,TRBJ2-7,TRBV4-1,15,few,CASSQGDTELYEQYF,TGCGCCAGCAGCCAAGGGGACACCGAGCTCTACGAGCAGTACTTC
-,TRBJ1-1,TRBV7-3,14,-,CASKLRRGTTEAFF,TGTGCCAGCAAATTGCGGAGGGGAACAACTGAAGCTTTCTTT
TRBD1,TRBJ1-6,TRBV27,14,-,CASRTGQDNSPLHF,TGTGCCAGCAGGACGGGACAGGATAATTCACCCCTCCACTTT
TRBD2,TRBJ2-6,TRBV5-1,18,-,CASSSGLALSSGANVLTF,TGCGCCAGCAGCTCGGGACTAGCATTGAGCTCTGGGGCCAACGTCCTGACTTTC
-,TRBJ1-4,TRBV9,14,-,CASSAGTSNEKLFF,TGTGCCAGCAGCGCCGGGACATCTAACGAAAAACTGTTTTTT
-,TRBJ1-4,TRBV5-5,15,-,CASSLVALRPEKLFF,TGTGCCAGCAGCTTAGTCGCACTAAGGCCAGAAAAACTGTTTTTT
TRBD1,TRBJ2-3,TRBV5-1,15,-,CASSLLGTGTDTQYF,TGCGCCAGCAGCCTCCTCGGGACAGGGACAGATACGCAGTATTTT
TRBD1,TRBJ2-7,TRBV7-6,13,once,CASSLRTGDEQYF,TGTGCCAGCAGCTTACGGACAGGGGACGAGCAGTACTTC
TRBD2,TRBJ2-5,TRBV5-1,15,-,CASSPGTSVQETQYF,TGCGCCAGCAGCCCCGGGACTAGCGTCCAAGAGACCCAGTACTTC
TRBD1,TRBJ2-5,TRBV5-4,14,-,CASSWDRGPETQYF,TGTGCCAGCAGCTGGGACAGGGGGCCAGAGACCCAGTACTTC
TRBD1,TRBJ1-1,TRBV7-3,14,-,CASSSETGSTEAFF,TGTGCCAGCAGCTCCGAGACAGGGTCCACTGAAGCTTTCTTT